Detailed here is one TCR beta chain. These data belong to a study of blood T cell repertoires in COVID-19. CDR1 is LGHNA, CDR2 YNFKEQ, per germline. The CDR3 is 15 amino acids. Trimming stripped 1 base from V and 0 bases from J, with 6 bases between. Only in-frame clones appear in the TCRdb table, and some are missing; sequencing was by immunoSEQ multiplex PCR. Of tens of thousands of clones in the sample, 75% to 90% were seen once. This sequence joins TRBV4-2 and TRBJ2-2; a possible D gene is TRBD2 (5 bases). The sample taken for sequencing was peripheral blood. The sequence was collected from a man between 70 and 80 years old with active COVID-19. The CDR3 DNA sequence: TGTGCCAGCAGCCAAGGGGGAGCGAACACCGGGGAGCTGTTTTTT. Translated, it gives CASSQGGANTGELFF.